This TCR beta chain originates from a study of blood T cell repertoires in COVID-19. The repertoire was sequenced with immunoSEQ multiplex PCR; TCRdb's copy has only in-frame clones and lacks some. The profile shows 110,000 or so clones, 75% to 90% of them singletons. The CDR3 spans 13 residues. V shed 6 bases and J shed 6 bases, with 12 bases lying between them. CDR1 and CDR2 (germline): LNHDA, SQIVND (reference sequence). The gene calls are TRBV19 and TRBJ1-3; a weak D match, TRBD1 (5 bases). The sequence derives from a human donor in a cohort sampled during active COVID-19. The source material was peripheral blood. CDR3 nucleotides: TGTGCCAGTAGCCCTGGCAGGGCAAACACCATATATTTT. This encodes CASSPGRANTIYF.